These 11 T cell receptor beta chains share one sample of origin, sequenced in a study of T cells expressing NK-cell markers. TCRdb re-called the 5' RACE reads; one entry per CDR3 protein, DNA not given. The listing contains 350,000 to 450,000 distinct CDR3 sequences. The sequenced sample was blood T cells: a sorted CD56 or NKG2C T cell subset, CD4+ or CD8+ T cells, or bulk PBMC T cells (not recorded which). The receptors derive from a man aged 18-70 years in good health.

The chain joins TRBV6-5 to TRBJ2-3; with no DNA, the TCRdb D assignment of TRBD2 cannot be verified. The CDR3 is 16 residues long. The germline CDR1 and CDR2 sequences are MNHEY and SVGAGI. CDR3 sequence reads: CASSSSLAGDPDTQYF.

The genes are TRBV5-1 and TRBJ2-7; TCRdb picks TRBD1, but there is no DNA to check that call. CDR3 size: 15 residues. The germline CDR1 and CDR2 sequences are SGHRS and YFSETQ. CDR3 amino acids: CASSYQAGQVYEQYF.

The chain couples TRBV19 to TRBJ1-5; TCRdb indicates TRBD1, and absent DNA this call remains unverified. From germline, CDR1 is LNHDA and CDR2 SQIVND (reference sequence). The CDR3 covers 16 residues. The CDR3 region is CASSIVQGPSYQPQHF.

V gene TRBV11-2 combines with J gene TRBJ2-7; TCRdb proposes TRBD1, but this gene call is untestable without DNA. Germline CDR1 SGHAT, CDR2 FQNNGV. This CDR3 comprises 15 residues. CDR3 sequence: CASSSSTVGSYEQYF.

V usage is TRBV9 and J usage is TRBJ2-7; the D call from TCRdb, TRBD2, cannot be confirmed without DNA. The CDR3 runs to 15 residues. CDR1 and CDR2 (germline): SGDLS, YYNGEE. The CDR3 reads CASSVGPAEGYEQYF.

This chain uses TRBV18 with TRBJ2-5; the TCRdb call, TRBD1, lacks DNA for checking. Germline loops: CDR1 KGHSH, CDR2 LQKENI. The CDR3 has 15 residues. The CDR3 loop reads CASSPPVGQQETQYF. Filled out from reference TRBV18 and TRBJ2-5, the complete variable domain reads NAGVMQNPRHLVRRRGQEARLRCSPMKGHSHVYWYRQLPEEGLKFMVYLQKENIIDESGMPKERFSAEFPKEGPSILRIQQVVRGDSAAYFCASSPPVGQQETQYFGPGTRLLVL.

V is TRBV3-1 and J is TRBJ2-7. The CDR3 runs to 13 residues. The germline CDR1 and CDR2 sequences are LGHDT and YNNKEL (reference sequence). CDR3 protein: CASSRKPQTEQYF.

The rearrangement uses TRBV27 and TRBJ2-7; TCRdb designates TRBD1, a call that cannot be tested without DNA. Looked up from germline, CDR1 is MNHEY and CDR2 is SMNVEV (reference sequence). This CDR3 contains 15 residues. The CDR3 region is CASSQLTGTYYEQYF.

The V and J genes are TRBV5-1 and TRBJ2-5; TCRdb designates TRBD1, a call that cannot be tested without DNA. Germline V lookup: CDR1 SGHRS, CDR2 YFSETQ. The CDR3 contains 15 residues. CDR3 region: CASSPGTASRGTQYF.

CDR3 sequence: CASSLLGGALGSGANVLTF. This chain connects TRBV11-1 to TRBJ2-6. There are 19 residues in the CDR3. Germline-derived CDR1 and CDR2 are SGHAT and FQDESV (reference sequence).

J is TRBJ2-7 and V is TRBV28; TCRdb reports TRBD2, a call that lacks DNA to check it against. The CDR3 runs to 14 residues. Germline assignment: CDR1 MDHEN and CDR2 SYDVKM. CDR3 amino acids: CASAISGPAYEQYF.